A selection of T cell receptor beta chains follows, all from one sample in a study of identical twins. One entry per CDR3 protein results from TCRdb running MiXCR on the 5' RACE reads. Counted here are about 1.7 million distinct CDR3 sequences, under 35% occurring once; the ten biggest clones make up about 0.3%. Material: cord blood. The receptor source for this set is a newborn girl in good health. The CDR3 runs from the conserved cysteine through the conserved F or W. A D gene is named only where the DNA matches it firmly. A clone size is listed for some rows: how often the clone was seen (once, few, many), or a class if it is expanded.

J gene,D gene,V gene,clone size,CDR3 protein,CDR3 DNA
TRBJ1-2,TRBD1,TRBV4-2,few,CASSRTGDIRYTF,TGTGCCAGCAGCCGGACAGGGGATATCCGCTACACCTTC
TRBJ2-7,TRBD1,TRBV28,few,CASSFNPAGTGRYEQYF,TGTGCCAGCAGTTTCAACCCAGCGGGGACAGGGAGATACGAGCAGTACTTC
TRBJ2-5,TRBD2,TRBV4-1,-,CASSQDHGTSPNNEQYF,TGCGCCAGCAGCCAAGATCATGGGACTAGCCCTAACAATGAGCAGTACTTC
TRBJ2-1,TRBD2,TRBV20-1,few,CSAHLLFSGRLSYNEQFF,TGCAGTGCTCACTTACTGTTTAGCGGGAGGCTCTCCTACAATGAGCAGTTCTTC
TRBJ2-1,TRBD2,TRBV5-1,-,CASSSPREGASYNEQFF,TGCGCCAGCAGCTCCCCTAGGGAGGGAGCCTCCTACAATGAGCAGTTCTTC
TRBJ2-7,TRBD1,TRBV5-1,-,CASSLLGQDPYEQYF,TGCGCCAGCAGCTTGTTGGGACAGGACCCCTACGAGCAGTACTTC
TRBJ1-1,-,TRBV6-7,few,CASSYSGTMNTEAFF,TGTGCCAGCAGTTACTCCGGGACTATGAACACTGAAGCTTTCTTT
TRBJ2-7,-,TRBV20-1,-,CSARNEAPNYEQYF,TGCAGTGCTAGGAACGAGGCTCCCAACTACGAGCAGTACTTC
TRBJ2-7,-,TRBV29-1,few,CSVAQVAYEQYF,TGCAGCGTTGCGCAGGTCGCCTACGAGCAGTACTTC
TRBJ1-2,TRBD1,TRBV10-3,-,CAISDKTGRVYGYTF,TGTGCCATCAGTGACAAGACAGGGAGGGTCTATGGCTACACCTTC
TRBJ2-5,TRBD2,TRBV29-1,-,CSVARPRLAGQNEQYF,TGCAGCGTTGCGCGACCGCGACTAGCGGGACAAAATGAGCAGTACTTC
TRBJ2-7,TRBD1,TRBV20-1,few,CSAMGQLPYEQYF,TGCAGTGCTATGGGACAGCTCCCATACGAGCAGTACTTC
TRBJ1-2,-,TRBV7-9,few,CASSLSPETGTGTF,TGTGCCAGCAGCTTATCACCCGAGACCGGGACTGGCACCTTC
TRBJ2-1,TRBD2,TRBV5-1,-,CASSWTSGGLSNEQFF,TGCGCCAGCAGCTGGACTAGCGGGGGCCTCTCCAATGAGCAGTTCTTC
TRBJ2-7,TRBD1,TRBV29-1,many,CSVTGNLYEQYF,TGCAGCGTGACAGGGAACCTTTACGAGCAGTACTTC
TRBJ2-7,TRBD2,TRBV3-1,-,CASSQDPTSVHEQYF,TGTGCCAGCAGCCAAGACCCGACTAGCGTCCACGAGCAGTACTTC
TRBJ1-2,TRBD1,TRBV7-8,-,CASSFGYRGGYGYTF,TGTGCCAGCAGCTTTGGGTACAGGGGGGGCTATGGCTACACCTTC
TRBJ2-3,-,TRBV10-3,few,CAISDWGAFFTDTQYF,TGTGCCATCAGTGATTGGGGGGCCTTTTTCACAGATACGCAGTATTTT
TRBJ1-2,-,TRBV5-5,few,CASSLVPDINYGYTF,TGTGCCAGCAGCTTGGTGCCAGATATTAACTATGGCTACACCTTC
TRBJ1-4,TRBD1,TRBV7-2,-,CASSLDRGSEKLFF,TGTGCCAGCAGCTTAGACAGGGGGAGTGAAAAACTGTTTTTT
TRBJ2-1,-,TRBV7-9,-,CASSFLTNEQFF,TGTGCCAGCAGCTTCCTTACCAATGAGCAGTTCTTC
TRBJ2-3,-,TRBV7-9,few,CASSPERGRKYF,TGTGCCAGCAGCCCCGAGAGGGGGAGAAAGTATTTT
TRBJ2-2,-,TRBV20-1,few,CSAPQLTVRAGELFF,TGCAGTGCTCCCCAATTGACAGTAAGGGCCGGGGAGCTGTTTTTT
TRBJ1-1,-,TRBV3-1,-,CASSQLSAEAFF,TGTGCCAGCAGCCAATTAAGTGCTGAAGCTTTCTTT
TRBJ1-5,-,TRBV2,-,CASSELDGHQPQHF,TGTGCCAGCAGTGAACTCGACGGGCATCAGCCCCAGCATTTT
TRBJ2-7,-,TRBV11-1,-,CASTSLGGPSYEQYF,TGTGCCAGCACCAGCCTCGGTGGGCCCTCCTACGAGCAGTACTTC
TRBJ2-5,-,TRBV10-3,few,CAIRGTGIGKTQYF,TGTGCCATCAGGGGCACAGGGATTGGAAAGACCCAGTACTTC
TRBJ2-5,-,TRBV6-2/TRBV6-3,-,CASSYGRGVNNEQYF,TGTGCCAGCAGTTACGGACGCGGGGTAAACAATGAGCAGTACTTC
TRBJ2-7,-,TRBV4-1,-,CASSQGTFSYEQYF,TGCGCCAGCAGCCAAGGGACGTTCTCCTACGAGCAGTACTTC
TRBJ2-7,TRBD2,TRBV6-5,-,CASSYPGLVAYEQYF,TGTGCCAGCAGTTACCCGGGACTAGTGGCCTACGAGCAGTACTTC
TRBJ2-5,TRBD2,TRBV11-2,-,CASGDASGNHNEQYF,TGTGCCAGCGGGGACGCTAGCGGGAACCACAATGAGCAGTACTTC
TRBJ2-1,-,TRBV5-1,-,CVSSLGGGYEQFF,TGCGTCAGCAGCTTGGGAGGCGGGTATGAGCAGTTCTTC
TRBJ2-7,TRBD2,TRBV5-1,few,CTQQPNNPLAGFYEQYF,TGCACCCAGCAGCCAAACAACCCCCTAGCGGGATTCTACGAGCAGTACTTC
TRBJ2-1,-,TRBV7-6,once,CASSLATSMGSYNEQFF,TGTGCCAGCAGCTTAGCGACTAGTATGGGCTCCTACAATGAGCAGTTCTTC
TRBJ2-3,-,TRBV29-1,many,CSATRGGSDTQYF,TGCAGCGCCACGAGGGGGGGTTCAGATACGCAGTATTTT
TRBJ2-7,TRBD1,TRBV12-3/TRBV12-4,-,CASSIPTGQGVYEQYF,TGTGCCAGCAGTATCCCGACGGGACAGGGCGTATACGAGCAGTACTTC
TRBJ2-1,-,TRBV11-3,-,CASSKPYNEQFF,TGTGCCAGCAGCAAACCCTACAATGAGCAGTTCTTC
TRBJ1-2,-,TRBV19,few,CASSRGTNNYGYTF,TGTGCCAGTAGTAGGGGGACAAATAACTATGGCTACACCTTC
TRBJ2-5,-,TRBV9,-,CASSVAPTANEQYF,TGTGCCAGCAGCGTAGCCCCCACGGCCAATGAGCAGTACTTC
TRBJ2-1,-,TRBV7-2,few,CASSLALLNEQFF,TGTGCCAGCAGCTTAGCGCTCTTAAATGAGCAGTTCTTC
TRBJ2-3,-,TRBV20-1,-,CSAGEWGKTDTQYF,TGCAGTGCTGGAGAGTGGGGAAAGACAGATACGCAGTATTTT
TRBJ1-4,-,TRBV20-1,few,CSARDFGGGIEKLFF,TGCAGTGCTAGAGATTTTGGGGGGGGGATTGAAAAACTGTTTTTT
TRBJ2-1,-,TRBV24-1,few,CATSDYGPPNEQFF,TGTGCCACCAGTGATTACGGCCCCCCCAATGAGCAGTTCTTC
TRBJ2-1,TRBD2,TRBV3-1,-,CASSQARGGPYNEQFF,TGTGCCAGCAGCCAAGCGCGGGGGGGTCCCTACAATGAGCAGTTCTTC
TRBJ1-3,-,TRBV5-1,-,CASSLESVRGNTIYF,TGCGCCAGCAGCTTGGAGTCCGTGAGGGGGAACACCATATATTTT
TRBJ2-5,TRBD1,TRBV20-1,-,CSARIRGHETQYF,TGCAGTGCTAGAATCAGGGGGCACGAGACCCAGTACTTC
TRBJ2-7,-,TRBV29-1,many,CSVGETYEQYF,TGCAGCGTTGGAGAAACATACGAGCAGTACTTC
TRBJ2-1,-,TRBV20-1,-,CSASPPPWGYNEQFF,TGCAGTGCTAGCCCGCCCCCTTGGGGCTACAATGAGCAGTTCTTC
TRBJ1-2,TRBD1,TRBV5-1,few,CASSLKGLQGNYGYTF,TGCGCCAGCAGCTTGAAAGGCTTACAGGGGAACTATGGCTACACCTTC
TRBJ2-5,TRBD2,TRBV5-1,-,CASSLAVLAGNEQYF,TGCGCCAGCAGCTTGGCCGTACTAGCGGGGAATGAGCAGTACTTC
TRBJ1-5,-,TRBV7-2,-,CASSLVGWGGTPQHF,TGTGCCAGCAGCTTAGTCGGGTGGGGTGGTACGCCCCAGCATTTT
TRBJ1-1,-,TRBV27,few,CASRVNRNTEAFF,TGTGCCAGCAGAGTAAACAGGAACACTGAAGCTTTCTTT
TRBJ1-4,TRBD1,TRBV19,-,CASSQPWTGSNEKLFF,TGTGCCAGTAGCCAACCCTGGACAGGATCTAATGAAAAACTGTTTTTT
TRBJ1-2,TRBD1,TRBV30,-,CAWSATTGGLYTF,TGTGCCTGGAGTGCAACGACAGGGGGACTGTACACCTTC
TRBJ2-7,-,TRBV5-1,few,CASSLVGAIYEQYF,TGCGCCAGCAGCTTGGTCGGGGCGATCTACGAGCAGTACTTC
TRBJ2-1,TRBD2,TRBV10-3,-,CAISELAGSYNERYF,TGTGCCATCAGTGAACTAGCGGGCTCCTACAATGAGCGGTACTTC
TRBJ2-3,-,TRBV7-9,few,CASSGRTPSTDTQYF,TGTGCCAGCAGCGGCCGGACTCCTAGCACAGATACGCAGTATTTT
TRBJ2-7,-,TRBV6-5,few,CASSYSKRSEQYF,TGTGCCAGCAGTTACTCGAAAAGGTCCGAGCAGTACTTC
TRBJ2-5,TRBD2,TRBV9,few,CASSVGLAGRETQYF,TGTGCCAGCAGCGTAGGGCTAGCGGGACGCGAGACCCAGTACTTC
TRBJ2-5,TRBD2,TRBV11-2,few,CASSLVRWLADQETQYF,TGTGCCAGCAGCTTAGTTCGCTGGCTAGCGGACCAAGAGACCCAGTACTTC